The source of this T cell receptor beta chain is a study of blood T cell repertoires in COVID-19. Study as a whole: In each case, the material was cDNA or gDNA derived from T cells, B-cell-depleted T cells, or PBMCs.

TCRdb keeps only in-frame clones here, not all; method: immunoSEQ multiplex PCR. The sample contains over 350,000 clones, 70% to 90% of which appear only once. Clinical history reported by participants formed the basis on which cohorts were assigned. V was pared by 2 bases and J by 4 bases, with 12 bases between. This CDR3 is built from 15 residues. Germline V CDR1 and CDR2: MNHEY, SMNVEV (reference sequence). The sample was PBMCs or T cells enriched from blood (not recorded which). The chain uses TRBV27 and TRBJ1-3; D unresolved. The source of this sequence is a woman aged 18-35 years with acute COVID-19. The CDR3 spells CASSLSSRAGNTIYF. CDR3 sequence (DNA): TGTGCCAGCAGTTTAAGTTCCAGAGCGGGAAACACCATATATTTT.